This T cell receptor beta chain was sequenced for a study of graft-versus-host responses after intestinal transplantation. Across the whole study: Multivisceral, liver-intestinal, or isolated intestinal grafts were transplanted into recipients. Anti-thymocyte globulin served as induction for all recipients, who then took tacrolimus and steroids for approximately three years. Study findings and constraints: Early after transplant, HvG clones declined as circulating GvH clones peaked. In recipient marrow, GvH clones were found, and some appeared first in ileum or blood.

Trimming removed 8 bases from V and 2 bases from J, with 19 bases in between. Germline values: CDR1 SNHLY, CDR2 FYNNEI. The CDR3 has 16 residues. TCRdb's table, derived via immunoSEQ multiplex PCR, lists solely in-frame clones and lacks some. The sample lists around 10,000 clones, 80% to 95% seen once, with less than 6.5% in the top ten. Comment on this clone: Its antigen is unidentified.

Sample: PBMCs, taken less than 70 days after transplant. The receptor was derived from a human patient who received an intestinal transplant, so some T cells may come from the graft donor. J is TRBJ1-3 and V is TRBV2, with D maybe TRBD1 (5 bases). The CDR3 DNA reads as TGTGCCAGCGAGGGGCGGGGGAACTCTCCTGGAAACACCATATATTTT. Translating gives CASEGRGNSPGNTIYF.